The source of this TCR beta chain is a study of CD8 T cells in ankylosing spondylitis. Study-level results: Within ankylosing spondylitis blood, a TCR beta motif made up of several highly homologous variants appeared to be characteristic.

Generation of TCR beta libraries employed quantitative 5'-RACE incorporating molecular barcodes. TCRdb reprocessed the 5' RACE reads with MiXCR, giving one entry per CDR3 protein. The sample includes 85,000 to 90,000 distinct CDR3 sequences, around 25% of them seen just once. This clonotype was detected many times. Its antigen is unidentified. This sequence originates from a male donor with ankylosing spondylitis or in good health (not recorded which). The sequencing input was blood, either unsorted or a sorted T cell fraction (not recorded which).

The CDR3 spells CASSQGLAGGGDTQYF. The CDR3 coding sequence is TGTGCCAGCAGCCAGGGACTAGCGGGAGGTGGAGATACGCAGTATTTT. The chain links TRBV7-9 to TRBJ2-3, with 15 bases fitting TRBD2. The trim removed 5 bases at V and 5 bases at J, leaving 5 bases unmatched. Germline V gene sequence: CDR1 SEHNR, CDR2 FQNEAQ (reference sequence). CDR3 size: 16 residues.